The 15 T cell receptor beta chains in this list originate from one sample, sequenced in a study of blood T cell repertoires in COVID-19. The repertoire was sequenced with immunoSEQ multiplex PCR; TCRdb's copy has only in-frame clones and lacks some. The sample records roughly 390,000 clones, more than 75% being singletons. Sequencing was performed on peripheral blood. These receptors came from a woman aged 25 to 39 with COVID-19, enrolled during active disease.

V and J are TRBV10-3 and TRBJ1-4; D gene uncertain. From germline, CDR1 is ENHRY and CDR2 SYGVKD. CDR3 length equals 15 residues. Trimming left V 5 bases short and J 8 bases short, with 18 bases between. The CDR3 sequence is CAISPVDLPGEKLFF. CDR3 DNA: TGTGCCATCAGTCCAGTGGATCTCCCCGGGGAAAAACTGTTTTTT.

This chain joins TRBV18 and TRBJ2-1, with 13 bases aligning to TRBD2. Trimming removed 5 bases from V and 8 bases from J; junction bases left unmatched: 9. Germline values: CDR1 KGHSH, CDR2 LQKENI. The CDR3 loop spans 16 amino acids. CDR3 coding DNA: TGTGCCAGCTCAACGACGGGACTAGCGGGATTGGATGAGCAGTTCTTC. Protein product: CASSTTGLAGLDEQFF.

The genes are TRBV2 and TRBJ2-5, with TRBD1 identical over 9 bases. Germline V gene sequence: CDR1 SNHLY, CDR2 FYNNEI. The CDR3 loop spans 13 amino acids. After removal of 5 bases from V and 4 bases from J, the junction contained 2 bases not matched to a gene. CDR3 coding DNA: TGTGCCAGCAGTTACAGGGGGCTAGAGACCCAGTACTTC. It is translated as CASSYRGLETQYF.

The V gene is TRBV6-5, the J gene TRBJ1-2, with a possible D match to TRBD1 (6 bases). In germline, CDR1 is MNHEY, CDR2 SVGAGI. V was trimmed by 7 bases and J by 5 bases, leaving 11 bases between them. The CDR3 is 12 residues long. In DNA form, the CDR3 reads TGTGCCAGCACTGCAGGGGTTTATGGCTACACCTTC. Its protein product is CASTAGVYGYTF.

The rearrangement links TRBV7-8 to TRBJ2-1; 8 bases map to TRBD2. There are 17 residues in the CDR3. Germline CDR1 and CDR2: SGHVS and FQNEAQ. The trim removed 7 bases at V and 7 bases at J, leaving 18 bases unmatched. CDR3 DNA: TGTGCCAGCACCCTCCGGGGGGGCGGGAGAACAGCAAATGAGCAGTTCTTC. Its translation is CASTLRGGGRTANEQFF.

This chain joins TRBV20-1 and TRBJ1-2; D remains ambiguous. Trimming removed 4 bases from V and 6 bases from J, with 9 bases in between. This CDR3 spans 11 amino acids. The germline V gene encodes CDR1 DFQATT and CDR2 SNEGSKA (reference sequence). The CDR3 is CSAMEADGYTF. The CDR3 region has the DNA TGCAGTGCTATGGAGGCGGATGGCTACACCTTC.

CDR3 DNA sequence: TGCGCCAGCAGCCCCGATGTACCGGGAGGGATATTAGATACGCAGTATTTT. This encodes CASSPDVPGGILDTQYF. This chain joins TRBV4-1 and TRBJ2-3; 8 bases are shared with TRBD2. Unmatched junction bases numbered 14, after V lost 4 bases and J lost 5 bases. Germline lookup yields CDR1 MGHRA and CDR2 YSYEKL. This CDR3 region has 17 residues.

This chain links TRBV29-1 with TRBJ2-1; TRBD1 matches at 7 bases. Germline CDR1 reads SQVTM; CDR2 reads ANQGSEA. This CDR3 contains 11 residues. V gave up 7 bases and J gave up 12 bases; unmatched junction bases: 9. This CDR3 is CSAEQGSGQFF. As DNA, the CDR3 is TGCAGCGCCGAACAGGGGTCGGGGCAGTTCTTC.

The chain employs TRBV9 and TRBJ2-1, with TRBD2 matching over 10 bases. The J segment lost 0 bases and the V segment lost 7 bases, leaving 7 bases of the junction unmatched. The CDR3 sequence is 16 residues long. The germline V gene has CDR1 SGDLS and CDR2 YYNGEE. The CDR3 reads CASGAQREGSYNEQFF. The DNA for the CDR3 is TGTGCCAGCGGGGCGCAGCGGGAGGGCTCCTACAATGAGCAGTTCTTC.

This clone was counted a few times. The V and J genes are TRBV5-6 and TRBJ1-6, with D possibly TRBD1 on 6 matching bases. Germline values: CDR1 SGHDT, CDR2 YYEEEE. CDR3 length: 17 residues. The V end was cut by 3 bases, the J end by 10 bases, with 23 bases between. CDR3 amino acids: CASSSSPQGLYSSPLHF. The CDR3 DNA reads TGTGCCAGCAGCTCCTCCCCACAGGGTCTCTATAGCTCACCCCTCCACTTT.

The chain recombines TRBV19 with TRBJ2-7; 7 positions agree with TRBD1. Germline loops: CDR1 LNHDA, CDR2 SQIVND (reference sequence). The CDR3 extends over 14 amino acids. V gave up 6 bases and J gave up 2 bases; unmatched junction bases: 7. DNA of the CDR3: TGTGCCAGTAGGGAGGACAGGAGTGCCTACGAGCAGTACTTC. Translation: CASREDRSAYEQYF.

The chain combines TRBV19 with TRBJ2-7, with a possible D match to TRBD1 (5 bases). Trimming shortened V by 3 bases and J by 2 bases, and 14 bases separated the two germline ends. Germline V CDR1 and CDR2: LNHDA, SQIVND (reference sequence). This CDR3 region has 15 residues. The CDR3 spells CASSIGPDSAYEQYF. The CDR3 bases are TGTGCCAGTAGTATCGGCCCCGACAGCGCCTACGAGCAGTACTTC.

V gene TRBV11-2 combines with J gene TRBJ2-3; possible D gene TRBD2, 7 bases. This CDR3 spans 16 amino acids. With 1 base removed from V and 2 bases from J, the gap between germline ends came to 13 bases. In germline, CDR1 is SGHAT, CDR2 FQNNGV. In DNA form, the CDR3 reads TGTGCCAGCAGCTTAGGAGGGAGGGGGACCACAGATACGCAGTATTTT. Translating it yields CASSLGGRGTTDTQYF.

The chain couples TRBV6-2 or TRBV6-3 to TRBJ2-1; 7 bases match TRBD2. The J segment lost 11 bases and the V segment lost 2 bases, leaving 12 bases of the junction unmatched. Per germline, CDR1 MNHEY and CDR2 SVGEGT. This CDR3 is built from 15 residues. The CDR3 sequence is CASSYPPGGIRQQFF. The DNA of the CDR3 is TGTGCCAGCAGTTACCCCCCCGGGGGGATACGCCAGCAGTTCTTC.

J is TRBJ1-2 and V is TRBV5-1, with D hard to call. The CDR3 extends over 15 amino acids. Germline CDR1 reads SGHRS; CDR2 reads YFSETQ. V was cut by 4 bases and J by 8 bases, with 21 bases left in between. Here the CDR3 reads CASSPTARATSGYTF. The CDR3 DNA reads TGCGCCAGCAGCCCAACTGCGCGGGCGACCAGCGGCTACACCTTC.